These 14 T cell receptor beta chains were all obtained from the same sample, sequenced in a study of CD8+ T cells in alopecia areata. Following extraction, RNA underwent reverse transcription to cDNA, which served as the sequencing template. This table comes from immunoSEQ multiplex PCR, and its TCRdb copy is limited to in-frame clones, with some not included. The repertoire consists of fewer than 200,000 clones, with around 60% occurring once and the leading ten covering roughly 14%. Sequences were derived from CD4+ T cells sorted from blood, sampled at week 0. These receptors originate from a human donor with alopecia areata.

This chain links TRBV2 with TRBJ2-5, with D possibly TRBD2 on 6 matching bases. Trimming took 4 bases from V and 5 from J, leaving 17 bases between them. In germline, CDR1 is SNHLY, CDR2 FYNNEI. This CDR3 has 15 amino acids. CDR3 residues: CASSADGGSRETQYF. Here the CDR3 DNA reads TGTGCCAGCAGTGCCGATGGGGGGTCGCGGGAGACCCAGTACTTC.

In its sample, this clone was seen once. V gene TRBV30 combines with J gene TRBJ2-2, with 9 bases aligning to TRBD1. The CDR3 has 13 amino acids. From germline, CDR1 is GTSNPN and CDR2 SVGIG (reference sequence). V was clipped by 6 bases and J by 6 bases; unmatched bases: 5. The CDR3 is CACGTGYPGELFF. DNA of the CDR3: TGTGCCTGCGGGACAGGGTATCCCGGGGAGCTGTTTTTT.

The chain links TRBV6-5 to TRBJ1-2; TRBD1 agrees at 7 bases. Germline V gene sequence: CDR1 MNHEY, CDR2 SVGAGI. V trimming: 4 bases; J trimming: 7 bases; junction bases outside the gene matches: 15. CDR3 length equals 16 residues. The CDR3 DNA reads TGTGCCAGCAGTTCTATGACCGTAGGGGGCGCCGGTGGCTACACCTTC. This translates into CASSSMTVGGAGGYTF.

For the CDR3, the DNA is TGTGCATGGTCCATTTGGGGCTATGGCTACACCTTC. It yields the protein CAWSIWGYGYTF. The gene calls are TRBV30 and TRBJ1-2; unclear D gene. The V gene's germline CDR1 is GTSNPN and CDR2 SVGIG (reference sequence). CDR3 length: 12 amino acids.

The table lists this clone with a few counts. This chain uses TRBV25-1 with TRBJ1-1; perhaps TRBD1 as D (5 bases). The CDR3 loop spans 15 amino acids. From germline, CDR1 is MGHDK and CDR2 SYGVNS. Trimming left V 5 bases short and J 1 base short, with 14 bases between. This chain's CDR3 is CASSLRGLQNTEAFF. CDR3 sequence (DNA): TGTGCCAGCAGTTTAAGGGGACTCCAGAACACTGAAGCTTTCTTT.

The chain uses TRBV5-4 and TRBJ2-7; D could derive from TRBD1 or TRBD2 (6 bases each). The germline V and J ends were trimmed by 0 bases and 0 bases, with 13 bases remaining between them. From germline, CDR1 is SGHNT and CDR2 YYREEE (reference sequence). The CDR3 length is 16 residues. CDR3 bases: TGTGCCAGCAGCTTGGCGGGGGCGAGGAGCTCCTACGAGCAGTACTTC. It yields the protein CASSLAGARSSYEQYF.

V is TRBV5-1 and J is TRBJ1-1; D not resolved. V lost 3 bases and J 0 bases, leaving 9 bases between the germline ends. This CDR3 spans 14 amino acids. Germline-derived CDR1 and CDR2 are SGHRS and YFSETQ. Here the CDR3 reads CASSSSAMNTEAFF. CDR3 sequence (DNA): TGCGCCAGCAGCTCGTCGGCTATGAACACTGAAGCTTTCTTT.

The chain combines TRBV6-5 with TRBJ1-2; 7 nucleotides line up with TRBD1. The V gene end was trimmed by 6 bases and the J gene end by 8 bases; junction bases not matched to a gene: 6. There are 12 residues in the CDR3. Germline assignment: CDR1 MNHEY and CDR2 SVGAGI. CDR3 sequence (DNA): TGTGCCAGCAGCCGAACAGGGGAAGGCTACACCTTC. It is translated as CASSRTGEGYTF.

The chain recombines TRBV5-1 with TRBJ1-1; no clear D. CDR3 length: 12 residues. V lost 4 bases to trimming and J lost 1 base, with 5 bases between them. CDR1 is SGHRS and CDR2 is YFSETQ in the germline V gene. DNA for the CDR3: TGCGCCAGCAGCCTCAGGAACACTGAAGCTTTCTTT. Its translation: CASSLRNTEAFF.

The J gene is TRBJ2-3, the V gene TRBV30; TRBD2 aligns across 11 bases. CDR3 size: 12 residues. In germline, CDR1 is GTSNPN, CDR2 SVGIG (reference sequence). The DNA for the CDR3 is TGTGCTTTTAGCGGGGGGGCCGATACGCAGTATTTT. Translating gives CAFSGGADTQYF. The entire variable domain, with the rest obtained from reference TRBV30 and TRBJ2-3, is as follows: SQTIHQWPATLVQPVGSPLSLECTVEGTSNPNLYWYRQAAGRGLQLLFYSVGIGQISSEVPQNLSASRPQDRQFILSSKKLLLSDSGFYLCAFSGGADTQYFGPGTRLTVL.

The chain combines TRBV6-1 with TRBJ1-1, with 11 bases matching TRBD1. Germline V CDR1 and CDR2: MNHNS, SASEGT. The CDR3 has 14 amino acids. V was clipped by 1 base and J by 8 bases; unmatched bases: 3. CDR3 DNA: TGTGCCAGCAGTGAAGTCTGGACAGGGGGCGAAGCTTTCTTT. Translating it yields CASSEVWTGGEAFF.

Of note for this clone: Likely a read error: the CDR3 ends without its conserved phenylalanine or tryptophan. Because the CDR3's place on the DNA is in doubt, the DNA is left out and the CDR3 is given as listed by TCRdb. The chain uses TRBV18 and TRBJ2-7; the DNA was not compared with TRBD2, the D call given in the table. In germline, CDR1 is KGHSH, CDR2 LQKENI. Ends included, the CDR3 has 14 residues. The CDR3 region is CASSPSPDEEAYIL.

J is TRBJ2-5 and V is TRBV10-3; D not resolved. CDR3 length: 15 amino acids. The germline V gene has CDR1 ENHRY and CDR2 SYGVKD. V was trimmed by 3 bases and J by 1 base, leaving 12 bases between them. This CDR3 reads CAISEYRPSQETQYF. The CDR3 bases are TGTGCCATCAGTGAATACCGGCCATCCCAAGAGACCCAGTACTTC.

The chain carries TRBV7-2 and TRBJ1-2, with 9 bases matching TRBD1. J lost 7 bases, V lost 3 bases, and 6 bases had no gene match. The CDR3 is 14 amino acids. Looked up from germline, CDR1 is SGHTA and CDR2 is FQGNSA. The CDR3 loop reads CASSFGTGRGGYTF. For the CDR3, the DNA is TGTGCCAGCAGCTTTGGGACAGGGCGCGGTGGCTACACCTTC.